This entry concerns a single TCR beta chain. This specimen belongs to a study of blood T cell repertoires in COVID-19. Study-level background: Collection of acute and convalescent COVID-19 samples took place in the United States, Italy and Spain. PBMCs, B-cell-depleted T cells, or T cells were the source of the cDNA or gDNA that made up the material.

This CDR3 comprises 13 residues. Germline-derived CDR1 and CDR2 are SGHRS and YFSETQ. Trimming removed 0 bases from V and 3 bases from J, with 6 bases in between. In the source study's methods: Nucleated cell counts were estimated from reference gene primer amplification. Sequencing was performed with immunoSEQ multiplex PCR; in TCRdb, only in-frame clones are kept and a portion is missing. V, J and clone size derive from that table, while D and trimming were established from the DNA sequence. The sample lists 150,000 to 200,000 clones, about four fifths occurring once. The chain employs TRBV5-1 and TRBJ1-2, with D tentatively TRBD1 (5 bases). Sequenced input: peripheral blood. The clonotype was recovered from a man in his 70s with active or convalescent COVID-19. The CDR3 DNA reads as TGCGCCAGCAGCTTGGCGGGGGACTATGGCTACACCTTC. Translation: CASSLAGDYGYTF.